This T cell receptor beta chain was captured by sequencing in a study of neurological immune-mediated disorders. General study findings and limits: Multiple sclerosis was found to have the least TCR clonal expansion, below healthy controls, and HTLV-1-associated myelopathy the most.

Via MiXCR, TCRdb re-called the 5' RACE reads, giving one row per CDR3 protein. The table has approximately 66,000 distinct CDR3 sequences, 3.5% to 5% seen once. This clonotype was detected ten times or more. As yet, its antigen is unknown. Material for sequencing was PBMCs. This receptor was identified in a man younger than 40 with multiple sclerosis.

The CDR3 DNA follows: TGTGCCAGCTCATCCAGTTCGATAACACTAAACACTGAAGCTTTCTTT. Translation gives CASSSSSITLNTEAFF. The chain recombines TRBV18 with TRBJ1-1; D remains ambiguous. CDR1 KGHSH and CDR2 LQKENI come from the germline V gene. V gave up 5 bases and J gave up 2 bases, with 18 bases separating them. The CDR3 sequence is 16 residues long.